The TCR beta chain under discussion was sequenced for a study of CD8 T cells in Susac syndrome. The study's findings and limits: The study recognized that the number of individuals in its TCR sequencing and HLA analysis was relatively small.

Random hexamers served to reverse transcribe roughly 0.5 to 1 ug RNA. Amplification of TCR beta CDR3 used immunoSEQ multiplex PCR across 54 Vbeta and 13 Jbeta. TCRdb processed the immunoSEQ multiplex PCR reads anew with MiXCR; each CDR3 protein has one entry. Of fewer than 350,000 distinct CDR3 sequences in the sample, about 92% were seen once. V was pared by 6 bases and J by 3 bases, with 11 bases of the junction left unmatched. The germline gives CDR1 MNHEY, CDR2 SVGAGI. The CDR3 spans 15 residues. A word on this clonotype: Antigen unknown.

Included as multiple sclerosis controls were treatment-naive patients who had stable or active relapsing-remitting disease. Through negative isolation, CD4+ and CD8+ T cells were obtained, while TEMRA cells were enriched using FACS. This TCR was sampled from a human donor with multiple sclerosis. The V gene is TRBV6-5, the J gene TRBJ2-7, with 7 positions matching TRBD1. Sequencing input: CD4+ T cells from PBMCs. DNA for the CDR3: TGTGCCAGCAGCCGAACCGTGACAGGGTTCTACGAGCAGTACTTC. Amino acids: CASSRTVTGFYEQYF.